This T cell receptor (beta chain) stems from a study of blood T cell repertoires in COVID-19. Study-level background: Samples representing acute and convalescent COVID-19 were sourced from the United States, Italy and Spain. PBMCs, B-cell-depleted T cells, or T cells were the source of the cDNA or gDNA that made up the material.

The V and J ends lost 3 bases and 2 bases respectively, with 7 bases between them. The CDR3 extends over 13 amino acids. Germline loops: CDR1 SGHDN, CDR2 FVKESK. How the authors handled the data: Scientists estimated how many nucleated cells there were by amplifying reference gene primers. This table comes from immunoSEQ multiplex PCR, and its TCRdb copy is limited to in-frame clones, with some not included. Clone size and V and J calls were adopted from that table, with D and trimming inferred from the DNA. Among some 40,000 clones, about 85% were seen once, and the ten largest hold approximately 19%.

J is TRBJ2-5 and V is TRBV14; possible D gene TRBD1, 5 bases. The sequenced sample was peripheral blood. This receptor was identified in a man between 65 and 85 years old with acute or convalescent COVID-19. The CDR3 reads CASSQGLQETQYF. The CDR3 nucleotides read TGTGCCAGCAGCCAGGGGCTTCAAGAGACCCAGTACTTC.